A single sample gave rise to the 3 T cell receptor beta chains below, sequenced in a study of blood T cells in healthy people across ages. Together with a sample-barcoded 5' primer, a J-beta primer mix was included in a second PCR lasting roughly 6 to 12 cycles. TCRdb re-called the 5' RACE reads through MiXCR, storing one row per CDR3 protein. The repertoire holds hundreds of thousands of distinct CDR3 sequences, with under 30% as singletons. The same sample was also used in a study of T cells of mothers and their children.

Sequenced material: blood. The source is a boy aged 10-17 years in good health.

The chain employs TRBV4-2 and TRBJ2-7; D is perhaps TRBD1 (6 bases). The V and J ends lost 0 bases and 1 base respectively, with 16 bases between them. The CDR3 has 17 amino acids. CDR1 LGHNA and CDR2 YNFKEQ come from the germline V gene. The CDR3 region is CASSQDSSDRRSYEQYF. CDR3 bases: TGTGCCAGCAGCCAAGATTCATCTGACAGGCGATCCTACGAGCAGTACTTC.

CDR3 sequence: CASSFGQGGANEQFF. The CDR3 DNA reads TGCGCCAGCAGCTTCGGACAGGGAGGAGCGAATGAGCAGTTCTTC. J is TRBJ2-1 and V is TRBV5-1; 8 nucleotides align to TRBD1. The CDR3 has 15 amino acids. Trimming took 2 bases from V and 7 from J; bases not matched to a gene: 8. CDR1 and CDR2 (germline): SGHRS, YFSETQ.

This chain uses TRBV5-1 with TRBJ2-3; perhaps TRBD2 as D (5 bases). CDR1 and CDR2 (germline): SGHRS, YFSETQ. The CDR3 extends over 14 amino acids. Trimming cost V 0 bases and J 5 bases, with 10 bases left between them. DNA for the CDR3: TGCGCCAGCAGCTTGGCCGGGGTTAGAGATACGCAGTATTTT. Encoded protein: CASSLAGVRDTQYF.